The 30 T cell receptor beta chains below come from one sample, sequenced in a study of spatial heterogeneity in lung cancer. Study results and limitations: Tumors with more nonsynonymous mutations had more expanded intratumoral alpha and beta TCRs.

The antigens these receptors bind are not known. Indicated time point: sample taken at primary tumor resection. From the 5' RACE reads, TCRdb called clonotypes with MiXCR, one entry per CDR3 protein. This sample has about 20,000 distinct CDR3 sequences, with almost 6% found just once. Sequenced here: lung tumor tissue, sampled at surgery. Source of these receptors: a female donor with early-stage non-small cell lung cancer.

This clonotype was detected many times. Little can be read into the size of this beta chain, an off-target read in a library designed for alpha chains. The genes are TRBV15 and TRBJ2-2, with no clear D. Per the germline V gene, CDR1 is LNHNV and CDR2 is YYDKDF (reference sequence). Trimming cost V 3 bases and J 4 bases, with 12 bases left between them. The CDR3 totals 15 residues. The CDR3 protein is CATSRVSGSTGELFF. CDR3 in DNA: TGTGCCACCAGCAGGGTATCAGGTTCCACCGGGGAGCTGTTTTTT.

In its sample, this clonotype ranks as medium-sized. Because the library targeted alpha chains, this beta chain is an off-target read whose size means little. J is TRBJ1-1 and V is TRBV2; no clear D gene. V was cut by 6 bases and J by 3 bases, with 8 bases left in between. CDR1 is SNHLY, CDR2 FYNNEI, per germline. The CDR3 loop spans 12 amino acids. The CDR3: CASSTADTEAFF. CDR3 DNA sequence: TGTGCCAGCAGCACGGCAGACACTGAAGCTTTCTTT.

This clonotype is labeled medium-sized. This beta chain is a stray read from a library made for alpha chains; its abundance is not meaningful. The rearrangement joins TRBV18 to TRBJ2-5; D perhaps matches TRBD2 (5 bases). This CDR3 has 14 amino acids. V dropped 3 bases and J dropped 4 bases, with 12 bases sitting between them. CDR1 KGHSH and CDR2 LQKENI come from the germline V gene. CDR3 loop: CASSPKGGGETQYF. CDR3 nucleotides: TGTGCCAGCTCACCTAAAGGTGGAGGAGAGACCCAGTACTTC.

This clonotype appeared many times. This beta chain is a stray read from a library made for alpha chains; its abundance is not meaningful. The rearrangement joins TRBV19 to TRBJ1-2, with D possibly matching TRBD1 (5 bases). Looked up from germline, CDR1 is LNHDA and CDR2 is SQIVND (reference sequence). Trimming removed 7 bases at V and 5 bases at J, with 11 bases between. This CDR3 region has 12 residues. For the CDR3, the DNA is TGTGCCAGTAATCTCAAGGGGTATGGCTACACCTTC. It codes for CASNLKGYGYTF.

This clonotype came up many times. The junction departs from the called germline gene at one end, perhaps through a read error. With the library built for alpha chains, this beta chain is off target and its frequency is not meaningful. The chain combines TRBV7-7 with TRBJ2-3; perhaps TRBD2 as D (5 bases). From germline, CDR1 is SSHAT and CDR2 FNYEAQ (reference sequence). The CDR3 is 13 residues long. This CDR3 reads CASSPRTDNTQYF. The DNA of the CDR3 is TGTGCTAGCAGCCCTCGGACTGATAATACGCAGTATTTT.

At least ten counts were recorded for this clonotype. Little can be read into the size of this beta chain, an off-target read in a library designed for alpha chains. The V gene is TRBV18, the J gene TRBJ1-4; 7 bases line up with TRBD1. Germline CDR1 and CDR2: KGHSH and LQKENI. The CDR3 extends over 14 amino acids. The V segment lost 4 bases and the J segment 8 bases; nucleotides outside the gene matches: 7. CDR3 nucleotides: TGTGCCAGCTCACTAGGGACGGACAGGGAAAAACTGTTTTTT. Its translation: CASSLGTDREKLFF.

This clonotype was seen ten or more times. Because the library targeted alpha chains, this beta chain is an off-target read whose size means little. The CDR3 bases are TGTGCCAGCAGCTTAACGACCACAACAGGGAAGGGCGAGCAGTACTTC. Translated: CASSLTTTTGKGEQYF. The V call is TRBV7-9, the J call TRBJ2-7, with D possibly matching TRBD1 (6 bases). Germline V gene lookup returns CDR1 SEHNR and CDR2 FQNEAQ (reference sequence). The CDR3 totals 16 residues. The V and J ends lost 2 bases and 6 bases respectively, with 20 bases between them.

About this clonotype itself: This beta chain was picked up by a library intended for alpha chains and is off target, so its count carries little meaning. The chain links TRBV7-9 to TRBJ2-4; D perhaps matches TRBD1 (6 bases). This CDR3 is 16 amino acids long. V lost 4 bases and J 0 bases, leaving 13 bases between the germline ends. Germline V gene sequence: CDR1 SEHNR, CDR2 FQNEAQ (reference sequence). CDR3 amino acids: CASSSKTGLAKNIQYF. CDR3 bases: TGTGCCAGCAGCTCAAAGACAGGACTAGCCAAAAACATTCAGTACTTC.

This clonotype showed up many times. This beta chain turned up in a library designed for alpha chains; as an off-target read, its abundance says little. The gene calls are TRBV5-1 and TRBJ1-4; D perhaps matches TRBD1 (6 bases). The CDR3 has 13 amino acids. Between the trimmed V and J ends, which lost 7 bases and 8 bases, there was a span of 15 bases. Germline V gene sequence: CDR1 SGHRS, CDR2 YFSETQ. CDR3 bases: TGCGCCAGCCAGGACAGCTCCAGGGAAAAACTGTTTTTT. Residues: CASQDSSREKLFF.

This clonotype is classed as medium-sized. As an off-target read in a library built for alpha chains, this beta chain has a frequency of little significance. V usage is TRBV30 and J usage is TRBJ2-7; no firm D call. Germline assignment: CDR1 GTSNPN and CDR2 SVGIG (reference sequence). This CDR3 has 13 residues. V dropped 2 bases and J dropped 0 bases, with 8 bases sitting between them. The CDR3 is CAWSPGSSYEQYF. As DNA, the CDR3 is TGTGCCTGGAGTCCAGGCAGCTCCTACGAGCAGTACTTC.

This clonotype was found many times. Little can be read into the size of this beta chain, an off-target read in a library designed for alpha chains. This chain links TRBV20-1 with TRBJ2-7; possibly TRBD1 or TRBD2 for D (5 bases each). Trimming pared 6 bases from V and 3 bases from J, leaving 18 bases between. From germline, CDR1 is DFQATT and CDR2 SNEGSKA (reference sequence). The CDR3 sequence is 14 residues long. CDR3 in amino acids: CSAPEGSLNYEQYF. The CDR3 DNA sequence: TGCAGTGCCCCCGAGGGGTCATTAAACTACGAGCAGTACTTC.

This clonotype showed up many times. This beta chain slipped into a library made for alpha chains as a stray read, so its size is not meaningful. The V and J genes are TRBV10-3 and TRBJ1-6; TRBD1 aligns across 8 bases. J was trimmed by 5 bases and V by 2 bases; bases with no gene match: 5. Germline lookup yields CDR1 ENHRY and CDR2 SYGVKD. This CDR3 has 16 amino acids. The CDR3 here is CAISENRGGNNSPLHF. The DNA of the CDR3 is TGTGCCATCAGTGAGAACAGGGGGGGTAATAATTCACCCCTCCACTTT.

This clonotype was recorded many times. One junction end disagrees with the germline gene, perhaps due to a read error. This beta chain came through as a stray read in a library set up for alpha chains, and its size says little. This chain joins TRBV9 and TRBJ2-1; 7 nucleotides agree with TRBD1. Germline CDR1 SGDLS, CDR2 YYNGEE. The CDR3 sequence is 16 residues long. DNA of the CDR3: TGTGCCAGCAGCGTAGATCCGGGACAGTCCTCCAATGAGCAGTTCTTC. Encoded protein: CASSVDPGQSSNEQFF.

This clonotype appeared many times. In a library made to pick up alpha chains, this beta chain is a stray read with a size that means little. The CDR3 DNA reads as TGTGCCAGCAGTGAACTAGGACTAGAGAACACCGGGGAGCTGTTTTTT. Translating it yields CASSELGLENTGELFF. This chain links TRBV2 with TRBJ2-2; 7 nucleotides line up with TRBD2. Germline CDR1 SNHLY, CDR2 FYNNEI. Trimming removed 2 bases from V and 1 base from J; junction bases left unmatched: 4. This CDR3 comprises 16 residues.

This clonotype was counted many times. Within a library made for alpha chains, this beta chain is off target, and its count is uninformative. The V call is TRBV9, the J call TRBJ2-3; weak D call: TRBD2 (5 bases). V was pared by 3 bases and J by 4 bases, with 15 bases between. The V gene's germline CDR1 is SGDLS and CDR2 YYNGEE. The CDR3 has 15 residues. CDR3 in DNA: TGTGCCAGCAGCGCAACTAGTACCTCCGCAGATACGCAGTATTTT. This gives the protein CASSATSTSADTQYF.

This clonotype was counted at least ten times. The size of this beta chain means little, since it is a stray read in a library made for alpha chains. The chain carries TRBV27 and TRBJ2-5; D is possibly TRBD1 (5 bases). The CDR3 loop spans 13 amino acids. Germline V lookup: CDR1 MNHEY, CDR2 SMNVEV (reference sequence). Between the trimmed V and J ends, which lost 6 bases and 1 base, there was a span of 9 bases. CDR3 loop: CASRGQGQETQYF. CDR3 DNA sequence: TGTGCCAGCAGGGGCCAGGGCCAAGAGACCCAGTACTTC.

This clonotype has ten or more counts. Since it is a stray read in a library aimed at alpha chains, this beta chain has a size that is not meaningful. The J gene is TRBJ2-3, the V gene TRBV29-1; D assignment may be TRBD1 or TRBD2 (5 bases each). From germline, CDR1 is SQVTM and CDR2 ANQGSEA. The CDR3 runs 13 residues. Trimming took 4 bases from V and 2 from J, leaving 10 bases between them. The CDR3 here is CSVGGASTDTQYF. Written as DNA, the CDR3 is TGCAGCGTTGGAGGGGCTTCCACAGATACGCAGTATTTT.

This clonotype has more than one count but fewer than ten. This beta chain slipped into a library made for alpha chains as a stray read, so its size is not meaningful. This chain connects TRBV7-3 to TRBJ2-1; D is undetermined. The CDR3 length is 13 residues. Trimming left V 1 base short and J 1 base short, with 2 bases between. Germline V gene lookup returns CDR1 SGHTA and CDR2 FQGTGA. In DNA form, the CDR3 reads TGTGCCAGCAGCTTAAGATCCTACAATGAGCAGTTCTTC. It specifies CASSLRSYNEQFF.

This clonotype was observed at least ten times. This beta chain appears as a stray read in a library generated for alpha chains; its size is not informative. The chain recombines TRBV20-1 with TRBJ2-7, with 10 nucleotides matching TRBD2. Germline trimming cut 4 bases from V and 6 bases from J; bases unmatched to any gene: 9. This CDR3 has 14 amino acids. Germline-derived CDR1 and CDR2 are DFQATT and SNEGSKA (reference sequence). CDR3 in amino acids: CSAKGAGGPSEQYF. For the CDR3, the DNA is TGCAGTGCTAAGGGAGCGGGAGGGCCCTCCGAGCAGTACTTC.

There are many counts of this clonotype. The library was prepared for alpha chains; this beta chain is a stray read, so its frequency means little. This chain uses TRBV20-1 with TRBJ2-6; no definite D call. Germline values: CDR1 DFQATT, CDR2 SNEGSKA (reference sequence). The CDR3 runs to 14 residues. Trimming took off 2 bases at V and 0 bases at J, with 5 bases between the two ends. The CDR3 here is CSARYGSGANVLTF. CDR3 in DNA: TGCAGTGCTAGATATGGCTCTGGGGCCAACGTCCTGACTTTC.

In this sample, this clonotype turned up many times. The library was built for alpha chains, so this beta chain is an off-target read and its size means little. This sequence joins TRBV9 and TRBJ2-1, with D perhaps TRBD1 (6 bases). Per germline, CDR1 SGDLS and CDR2 YYNGEE. The CDR3 sequence is 15 residues long. The V end was cut by 4 bases, the J end by 2 bases, with 13 bases between. CDR3 loop: CASSLRTAPYNEQFF. The CDR3 coding sequence is TGTGCCAGCAGCCTCCGGACAGCACCCTACAATGAGCAGTTCTTC.

Many counts were recorded for this clonotype. The library was designed around alpha chains, so this beta chain is a stray read whose abundance carries little weight. The chain has TRBV4-2 and TRBJ2-3; 10 positions agree with TRBD2. CDR1 and CDR2 (germline): LGHNA, YNFKEQ. With 0 bases clipped from V and 1 base from J, the junction kept 7 bases outside the gene matches. CDR3 length: 18 amino acids. CDR3 sequence: CASSQETSGTPRTDTQYF. The CDR3, as DNA: TGTGCCAGCAGCCAAGAAACTAGCGGGACTCCTCGCACAGATACGCAGTATTTT.

This clonotype is medium-sized by share. For a library built for alpha chains, this beta chain is a stray read; little rests on its size. V is TRBV29-1 and J is TRBJ2-1, with TRBD2 matching 8 bases. V shed 6 bases and J 3 bases; nucleotides not matched to a gene: 7. From germline, CDR1 is SQVTM and CDR2 ANQGSEA. The CDR3 is made up of 14 amino acids. The CDR3 reads CSVREGGLYNEQFF. The DNA of the CDR3 is TGCAGCGTCCGGGAGGGCGGGCTCTACAATGAGCAGTTCTTC.

This clonotype has more than one count but fewer than ten. Because this beta chain is a stray read in a library intended to capture alpha chains, its abundance should not be given much weight. This chain joins TRBV27 and TRBJ2-7, with TRBD2 matching over 10 bases. Trimming at V came to 4 bases and at J to 2 bases, leaving 5 bases not matched to a gene. CDR1 is MNHEY, CDR2 SMNVEV, per germline (reference sequence). The CDR3 runs 15 residues. In nucleotides, the CDR3 is TGTGCCAGCAGTTCGTGGACTAGCGGAACCTACGAGCAGTACTTC. Its translation: CASSSWTSGTYEQYF.

In this sample, this clonotype turned up many times. The library was designed around alpha chains, so this beta chain is a stray read whose abundance carries little weight. The chain is built from TRBV7-2 and TRBJ2-5; D is uncertain. CDR3 length: 13 amino acids. V lost 7 bases, J lost 5 bases, and 14 bases lay in between. CDR1 and CDR2 from the germline V gene are SGHTA and FQGNSA. The DNA of the CDR3 is TGTGCCAGCACCTGGCCGGAGCAGGAGACCCAGTACTTC. Protein product: CASTWPEQETQYF. Based on the CDR3 plus reference TRBV7-2 and TRBJ2-5, the full variable domain is GAGVSQSPSNKVTEKGKDVELRCDPISGHTALYWYRQSLGQGLEFLIYFQGNSAPDKSGLPSDRFSAERTGGSVSTLTIQRTQQEDSAVYLCASTWPEQETQYFGPGTRLLVL.

In this sample, this clonotype turned up many times. The library was built for alpha chains, so this beta chain is an off-target read and its size means little. The chain has TRBV12-3 or TRBV12-4 and TRBJ2-1, with a weak D call TRBD2 (5 bases). Trimming shortened V by 5 bases and J by 7 bases, and 12 bases separated the two germline ends. The CDR3 covers 13 residues. The CDR3: CASSPGVGNEQFF. Written as DNA, the CDR3 is TGTGCCAGCAGTCCCGGGGTCGGAAATGAGCAGTTCTTC.

The table lists this clonotype with a count of one. Because this beta chain is a stray read in a library intended to capture alpha chains, its abundance should not be given much weight. V and J are TRBV4-2 and TRBJ2-1, with TRBD2 matching 8 bases. The CDR3 consists of 16 residues. Losses at the gene ends were 5 bases for V and 7 bases for J; bases not matched to a gene: 13. Looked up from germline, CDR1 is LGHNA and CDR2 is YNFKEQ. The CDR3 is CASSGWGLVAENEQFF. CDR3 bases: TGTGCCAGCAGCGGCTGGGGACTAGTGGCGGAGAATGAGCAGTTCTTC.

This clonotype was observed at least ten times. A library prepared for alpha chains yielded this beta chain as an off-target read; its size is of little meaning. The chain recombines TRBV5-1 with TRBJ1-2, with D possibly being TRBD1 (5 bases). Germline values: CDR1 SGHRS, CDR2 YFSETQ. The CDR3 is 12 residues long. Trimming pared 3 bases from V and 6 bases from J, leaving 9 bases between. As DNA, the CDR3 is TGCGCCAGCAGCTGGAGAGGGGATGGCTACACCTTC. Translating it yields CASSWRGDGYTF.

This clonotype was observed a handful of times. This beta chain represents an off-target read in a library built for alpha chains; its size is of limited meaning. V gene TRBV18 combines with J gene TRBJ2-1, with TRBD1 matching over 7 bases. Germline V lookup: CDR1 KGHSH, CDR2 LQKENI. The CDR3 sequence is 14 residues long. The trim removed 6 bases at V and 5 bases at J, leaving 7 bases unmatched. The DNA for the CDR3 is TGTGCCAGCTCCCAAACCGGACAGGACAATGAGCAGTTCTTC. It encodes CASSQTGQDNEQFF.

This clonotype was seen ten or more times. As an off-target read in a library built for alpha chains, this beta chain has a frequency of little significance. The chain recombines TRBV6-1 with TRBJ1-4; the D is unclear. The germline V gene encodes CDR1 MNHNS and CDR2 SASEGT. CDR3 size: 16 residues. V lost 0 bases to trimming and J lost 7 bases, with 15 bases between them. The CDR3, as DNA: TGTGCCAGCAGTGAAGCTTGGGCATCGACGGGTGAAAAACTGTTTTTT. Protein sequence: CASSEAWASTGEKLFF.